A selection of T cell receptor beta chains follows, all from one sample in a study of T cell repertoires in cytomegalovirus infection. TCRdb redid the calling of the reads with MiXCR, one entry per CDR3 protein. The sample lists approximately 700,000 distinct CDR3 sequences; about a third were seen once. Sequencing was done on a sample of PBMCs. All receptors derive from a human donor in good health (CMV status not recorded). Some clones in this sample may be carry-over from other donors' samples. CDR3s leave out the opening cysteine and the closing phenylalanine or tryptophan. Fields, in order: V gene, CDR3 protein.

TRBV24-1 | ATPGTGDQPQH
TRBV5-5 | ASSLGPGRSPQPQH
TRBV28 | ASSLRDRGAYEQY
TRBV27 | ASSLSWDLTYEQY
TRBV11-1 | ASSLEAHEKLF
TRBV2 | ASRRTSGGHEQF
TRBV7-8 | ASSPDRDTQY
TRBV19 | ASSMPGQGNYGYT
TRBV7-8 | ASSTREPSNEQF
TRBV28 | ASSERLAGKETQY
TRBV20-1 | SARDRLRLVDTQY
TRBV19 | ASSPTPGQGPYEQY
TRBV7-7 | ASSLFFWGGYGPNPYGYT
TRBV7-9 | ASGGLGDSPLH
TRBV7-9 | ASSALPGTNSGYEQY
TRBV18 | ASLTDQNTEAF